Listed below are T cell receptor beta chains from one sample, sequenced in a study of CD8 T cells in Susac syndrome. TCRdb called the immunoSEQ multiplex PCR reads again in MiXCR, with one record for every CDR3 protein. The table lists about 120,000 distinct CDR3 sequences, 96% of them singletons. Source material: CD4+ T cells from PBMCs. The receptor source for this set is a human donor with Susac syndrome. The CDR3 runs from the conserved cysteine through the conserved F or W. A D gene is named only where the DNA matches it firmly. Part of the rows lack a size; the others show once, few, many or a class for expanded clones.

v_gene: TRBV7-9
abundance: once
len: 15
j_gene: TRBJ2-5
d_gene: TRBD2
CDR3nt: TGTGCCAGCAGCGACGGACTAGCGGGAGTAGAGACCCAGTACTTC
CDR3aa: CASSDGLAGVETQYF

v_gene: TRBV2
abundance: NA
len: 14
j_gene: TRBJ2-5
d_gene: NA
CDR3nt: TGTGCCAGCAATTGGGGCCCGGCCGGGGAGACCCAGTACTTC
CDR3aa: CASNWGPAGETQYF

v_gene: TRBV7-9
abundance: NA
len: 12
j_gene: TRBJ2-7
d_gene: NA
CDR3nt: TGTGCCAGCAGCTCAGAACACTACGAGCAGTACTTC
CDR3aa: CASSSEHYEQYF

v_gene: TRBV5-6
abundance: NA
len: 15
j_gene: TRBJ1-4
d_gene: TRBD1
CDR3nt: TGTGCCAGCAGCTTGGTGGGACAGGGTGATGAAAAACTGTTTTTT
CDR3aa: CASSLVGQGDEKLFF

v_gene: TRBV15
abundance: NA
len: 16
j_gene: TRBJ2-1
d_gene: TRBD2
CDR3nt: TGTGCCACCAGCAGGGCGACTAGCGGAGATTACAATGAGCAGTTCTTC
CDR3aa: CATSRATSGDYNEQFF

v_gene: TRBV7-2
abundance: NA
len: 14
j_gene: TRBJ2-7
d_gene: NA
CDR3nt: TGTGCCAGCAGCCCCGCCAGGGGTCCCTACGAGCAGTACTTC
CDR3aa: CASSPARGPYEQYF

v_gene: TRBV7-2
abundance: NA
len: 16
j_gene: TRBJ2-5
d_gene: NA
CDR3nt: TGTGCCAGCAGCCCTAGGGGGAGAACTGAACAAGAGACCCAGTACTTC
CDR3aa: CASSPRGRTEQETQYF

v_gene: TRBV18
abundance: NA
len: 14
j_gene: TRBJ2-2
d_gene: NA
CDR3nt: TGTGCCAGCTCACCCCCCTCGCACACCGGGGAGCTGTTTTTT
CDR3aa: CASSPPSHTGELFF

v_gene: TRBV7-8
abundance: NA
len: 15
j_gene: TRBJ1-5
d_gene: NA
CDR3nt: TGTGCCAGCAGCGCAACAGGTTTCAGCAATCAGCCCCAGCATTTT
CDR3aa: CASSATGFSNQPQHF

v_gene: TRBV29-1
abundance: NA
len: 12
j_gene: TRBJ1-1
d_gene: TRBD1
CDR3nt: TGCAGCGTTACACGGGCGGACAGGGAAGCTTTCTTT
CDR3aa: CSVTRADREAFF

v_gene: TRBV7-3
abundance: NA
len: 14
j_gene: TRBJ2-3
d_gene: TRBD2
CDR3nt: TGTGCCAGCCGTGGACTAGCGGGCACAGATACGCAGTATTTT
CDR3aa: CASRGLAGTDTQYF

v_gene: TRBV20-1
abundance: NA
len: 18
j_gene: TRBJ2-1
d_gene: TRBD2
CDR3nt: TGCAGTGCTAGGGGGGGACTAGCGGGAGGCCGTTTCTACAATGAGCAGTTCTTC
CDR3aa: CSARGGLAGGRFYNEQFF

v_gene: TRBV29-1
abundance: once
len: 12
j_gene: TRBJ2-3
d_gene: NA
CDR3nt: TGCAGCGTTGATATCCCCACAGATACGCAGTATTTT
CDR3aa: CSVDIPTDTQYF

v_gene: TRBV5-1
abundance: NA
len: 13
j_gene: TRBJ2-1
d_gene: TRBD2
CDR3nt: TGCGCCAGCACTAGCGGTCCAGCCCATGAGCAGTTCTTC
CDR3aa: CASTSGPAHEQFF

v_gene: TRBV6-6
abundance: NA
len: 16
j_gene: TRBJ2-7
d_gene: TRBD2
CDR3nt: TGTGCCAGCGGGTGGAGCGGGAGTCTCGGAGGCTACGAGCAGTACTTC
CDR3aa: CASGWSGSLGGYEQYF

v_gene: TRBV7-9
abundance: NA
len: 15
j_gene: TRBJ2-2
d_gene: NA
CDR3nt: TGTGCCAGCTCGGTCGACGGGACGAACACCGGGGAGCTGTTTTTT
CDR3aa: CASSVDGTNTGELFF

v_gene: TRBV11-2
abundance: NA
len: 15
j_gene: TRBJ1-4
d_gene: NA
CDR3nt: TGTGCCAGCAGTCTTAACAGGGCAACTAATGAAAAACTGTTTTTT
CDR3aa: CASSLNRATNEKLFF

v_gene: TRBV5-4
abundance: NA
len: 14
j_gene: TRBJ2-3
d_gene: NA
CDR3nt: TGTGCCAGCAGCGCAAACAGGAAAACAGATACGCAGTATTTT
CDR3aa: CASSANRKTDTQYF

v_gene: TRBV28
abundance: few
len: 16
j_gene: TRBJ2-6
d_gene: NA
CDR3nt: TGTGCCAGCAGTTTGGGGGGAAGCTCTGGGGCCAACGTCCTGACTTTC
CDR3aa: CASSLGGSSGANVLTF

v_gene: TRBV30
abundance: NA
len: 14
j_gene: TRBJ1-5
d_gene: NA
CDR3nt: TGTGCCTGGAGTGTGGTCCGGGGAAACCAGCCCCAGCATTTT
CDR3aa: CAWSVVRGNQPQHF

v_gene: TRBV14
abundance: once
len: 15
j_gene: TRBJ2-3
d_gene: NA
CDR3nt: TGTGCCAGCAGCCAAGAACAACGTAGCACAGATACGCAGTATTTT
CDR3aa: CASSQEQRSTDTQYF

v_gene: TRBV12-3/TRBV12-4
abundance: NA
len: 14
j_gene: TRBJ2-7
d_gene: TRBD2
CDR3nt: TGTGCCAGCAGCCGGGAGGCGAAAGCCTACGAGCAGTACTTC
CDR3aa: CASSREAKAYEQYF

v_gene: TRBV18
abundance: NA
len: 12
j_gene: TRBJ2-7
d_gene: NA
CDR3nt: TGTGCCAGCTCACCGGCAGCCTACGAGCAGTACTTC
CDR3aa: CASSPAAYEQYF

v_gene: TRBV12-3/TRBV12-4
abundance: NA
len: 14
j_gene: TRBJ1-2
d_gene: TRBD1
CDR3nt: TGTGCCAGCAGTTTAAGGGGGCGAAGAGATGGCTACACCTTC
CDR3aa: CASSLRGRRDGYTF

v_gene: TRBV7-9
abundance: NA
len: 14
j_gene: TRBJ2-1
d_gene: NA
CDR3nt: TGTGCCAGCAGCCTTCTGACGGCGTACAATGAGCAGTTCTTC
CDR3aa: CASSLLTAYNEQFF

v_gene: TRBV5-4
abundance: once
len: 16
j_gene: TRBJ2-5
d_gene: TRBD1
CDR3nt: TGTGCCAGCAGCTTGGGACAGGGGGCGCTTAAGGAGACCCAGTACTTC
CDR3aa: CASSLGQGALKETQYF

v_gene: TRBV29-1
abundance: NA
len: 14
j_gene: TRBJ2-2
d_gene: NA
CDR3nt: TGCAGCCAGGGGAGGTCGGAAAGGACCGGGGAGCTGTTTTTT
CDR3aa: CSQGRSERTGELFF

v_gene: TRBV5-4
abundance: NA
len: 16
j_gene: TRBJ2-5
d_gene: NA
CDR3nt: TGTGCCAGCAGCTTGGCTCGGAGAACTAGAGAAGAGACCCAGTACTTC
CDR3aa: CASSLARRTREETQYF

v_gene: TRBV12-3/TRBV12-4
abundance: NA
len: 14
j_gene: TRBJ1-2
d_gene: TRBD1
CDR3nt: TGTGCCAGCAGTTTAAACAGGGGGAAGGGTGGCTACACCTTC
CDR3aa: CASSLNRGKGGYTF

v_gene: TRBV4-2
abundance: NA
len: 14
j_gene: TRBJ1-1
d_gene: NA
CDR3nt: TGTGCCAGCAGCCAAGATAGGCTATCCACTGAAGCTTTCTTT
CDR3aa: CASSQDRLSTEAFF

v_gene: TRBV7-8
abundance: NA
len: 13
j_gene: TRBJ2-7
d_gene: TRBD2
CDR3nt: TGTGCCAGCAGCCCCGGGACTATCTACGAGCAGTACTTC
CDR3aa: CASSPGTIYEQYF

v_gene: TRBV12-3/TRBV12-4
abundance: NA
len: 13
j_gene: TRBJ1-2
d_gene: NA
CDR3nt: TGTGCCAGCAGTTTAACGGCGATCTATGGCTACACCTTC
CDR3aa: CASSLTAIYGYTF

v_gene: TRBV7-2
abundance: NA
len: 16
j_gene: TRBJ2-1
d_gene: NA
CDR3nt: TGTGCCAGCAGCCTAGCCCGAGGACAGAGGAGGAATGAGCAGTTCTTC
CDR3aa: CASSLARGQRRNEQFF

v_gene: TRBV9
abundance: once
len: 14
j_gene: TRBJ2-7
d_gene: NA
CDR3nt: TGTGCCAGCAGCCCCCGTCGGACGCATTACGAGCAGTACTTC
CDR3aa: CASSPRRTHYEQYF

v_gene: TRBV25-1
abundance: once
len: 15
j_gene: TRBJ2-5
d_gene: NA
CDR3nt: TGTGCCAGCAGTGAACCTGACAGATACCAAGAGACCCAGTACTTC
CDR3aa: CASSEPDRYQETQYF

v_gene: TRBV7-8
abundance: NA
len: 16
j_gene: TRBJ2-1
d_gene: TRBD2
CDR3nt: TGTGCCAGCAGCTTAGATGCAGCGGGAGTAGGAAATGAGCAGTTCTTC
CDR3aa: CASSLDAAGVGNEQFF

v_gene: TRBV3-1
abundance: NA
len: 13
j_gene: TRBJ2-1
d_gene: NA
CDR3nt: TGTGCCAGCAGCCCGACGATCGGGAATGAGCAGTTCTTC
CDR3aa: CASSPTIGNEQFF

v_gene: TRBV20-1
abundance: NA
len: 13
j_gene: TRBJ1-1
d_gene: TRBD1
CDR3nt: TGCAGTGCGTACAGGGGGCCGGGCACTGAAGCTTTCTTT
CDR3aa: CSAYRGPGTEAFF

v_gene: TRBV7-2
abundance: NA
len: 15
j_gene: TRBJ2-5
d_gene: NA
CDR3nt: TGTGCCAGCAGCCCCGAGGTACGGGAGAGAGAGACCCAGTACTTC
CDR3aa: CASSPEVRERETQYF

v_gene: TRBV7-2
abundance: NA
len: 15
j_gene: TRBJ2-5
d_gene: TRBD2
CDR3nt: TGTGCCAGCAGCCTCATGGGGACTAGTCTCGAGACCCAGTACTTC
CDR3aa: CASSLMGTSLETQYF

v_gene: TRBV20-1
abundance: NA
len: 13
j_gene: TRBJ1-1
d_gene: TRBD1
CDR3nt: TGCAGTGCTAGTCAGGGGGCATGGACTGAAGCTTTCTTT
CDR3aa: CSASQGAWTEAFF

v_gene: TRBV12-3/TRBV12-4
abundance: NA
len: 15
j_gene: TRBJ2-7
d_gene: NA
CDR3nt: TGTGCCAGCAGTCGGCATCGGGGTGGCCTCTACGAGCAGTACTTC
CDR3aa: CASSRHRGGLYEQYF

v_gene: TRBV29-1
abundance: NA
len: 12
j_gene: TRBJ2-7
d_gene: NA
CDR3nt: TGCAGCGTTGCAGGGAATTCCTACGAGCAGTACTTC
CDR3aa: CSVAGNSYEQYF